The rows below give T cell receptor beta chains drawn from one sample of a study of cytomegalovirus exposure and HLA in healthy donors. TCRdb keeps only in-frame clones here, not all; method: immunoSEQ multiplex PCR. This table holds about 220,000 clones, roughly 82% found once. The sample consisted of PBMCs. These receptors came from a middle-aged woman in good health and CMV-seropositive. Both conserved end residues are part of each CDR3. Each record gives: V gene, clone size, D gene, J gene, CDR3 DNA, CDR3 protein. The D gene is left open where the match is weak. Clone size is given for some rows only: seen once, a few or many times, or a class if the clone is expanded.

>TRBV7-3|NA|TRBD2|TRBJ2-2
TGTGCCAGCAGCCCCTCCCGCGGGAGAATCGGGGAGCTGTTTTTT
CASSPSRGRIGELFF
>TRBV4-1|NA|TRBD2|TRBJ2-7
TGCGCCAGCAGCCGCGGGAGAGGGTACTTC
CASSRGRGYF
>TRBV6-6|NA|NA|TRBJ1-2
TGTGCCAGCAGGCCGGAACTCCTCTTGACAGGCTACACCTTC
CASRPELLLTGYTF
>TRBV30|NA|NA|TRBJ2-4
TGTGCCTGGAGTGTAGGGGCAGGTCGGAACATTCAGTACTTC
CAWSVGAGRNIQYF
>TRBV18|once|TRBD1|TRBJ2-7
TGTGCCAGCTCACCAGCGGGACAGGGCTGGGGCGAGCAGTACTTC
CASSPAGQGWGEQYF
>TRBV29-1|NA|NA|TRBJ2-1
TGCAGCGTTGAAGACAGGGGTCGCTACAATGAGCAGTTCTTC
CSVEDRGRYNEQFF
>TRBV2|NA|NA|TRBJ1-5
TGTGCCAGCAGCCGCCTGGGAGGGCAGCCCCAGCATTTT
CASSRLGGQPQHF
>TRBV18|NA|NA|TRBJ2-2
TGTGCCAGCTCGATCATGGGGGCGGACACCGGGGAGCTGTTTTTT
CASSIMGADTGELFF
>TRBV5-4|NA|TRBD1|TRBJ1-1
TGTGCCAGCAGCTCCGGGACAGTAAGAATGAACACTGAAGCTTTCTTT
CASSSGTVRMNTEAFF
>TRBV7-9|NA|NA|TRBJ1-1
TGTGCGGGGGGGACTTACTCAAACACTGAAGCTTTCTTT
CAGGTYSNTEAFF
>TRBV6-5|NA|TRBD1|TRBJ2-7
TGTGCCAGCAGTCCCCGGGACAGGGGCTCCTACGAGCAGTACTTC
CASSPRDRGSYEQYF
>TRBV6-1|NA|TRBD1|TRBJ2-4
TGTGCCAGCAGTGAAACAGGGGGCAGGAACATTCAGTACTTC
CASSETGGRNIQYF
>TRBV18|NA|NA|TRBJ1-2
TGTGCCAGCTCACCATCTGAGGGAGGATCCCGCTGGGGTTATGATGGCTACACCTTC
CASSPSEGGSRWGYDGYTF
>TRBV7-9|NA|NA|TRBJ1-5
TGTGCCAGCAGCTCCCAGGGGAAGGACAATCAGCCCCAGCATTTT
CASSSQGKDNQPQHF
>TRBV7-8|NA|TRBD2|TRBJ2-7
TGTGCCAGCTTGGGGGGAGGGAGGGCCTACGAGCAGTACTTC
CASLGGGRAYEQYF
>TRBV19|NA|TRBD1|TRBJ1-2
TGTGCCAGTAGTAACCGGGACAGGGCTAACTATGGCTACACCTTC
CASSNRDRANYGYTF
>TRBV10-3|NA|NA|TRBJ1-5
TGTGCCATCAGCCTGGACAGTGATCAGCCCCAGCATTTT
CAISLDSDQPQHF
>TRBV7-3|NA|TRBD2|TRBJ2-1
TGTGCCAGCAGTACTAGCGGGGATCCTTACAATGAGCAGTTCTTC
CASSTSGDPYNEQFF
>TRBV21-1|NA|NA|TRBJ1-1
TGTGCCAGGCCCCAAAAAAGGGGAAGCACCCTTTGGGGCACTGAAGCTTTCTTT
CARPQKRGSTLWGTEAFF
>TRBV5-1|NA|NA|TRBJ1-4
TGCGCCAGCAGCTTAAGACTGAACAATGAAAAACTGTTTTTT
CASSLRLNNEKLFF
>TRBV4-3|NA|TRBD2|TRBJ2-1
TGCGCCAGCAGCCAAGATGGCCTAGCGGGCGGTTACAATGAGCAGTTCTTC
CASSQDGLAGGYNEQFF
>TRBV30|once|TRBD1|TRBJ1-2
TGTGCCTGGAGTGTGACACTCGCCCCAGGGGGTGGCTACACCTTC
CAWSVTLAPGGGYTF
>TRBV7-2|once|NA|TRBJ2-7
TGTGCCAGCAGCAGGGGGGGGCACGAGCAGTACTTC
CASSRGGHEQYF
>TRBV5-1|NA|NA|TRBJ2-2
TGCGCCAGCAGCTGGGGGGGCAGGGTGAACACCGGGGAGCTGTTTTTT
CASSWGGRVNTGELFF
>TRBV10-1|NA|NA|TRBJ1-1
TGCGCCAGCAGCCCCTGGGCGGGGGGAACTGAAGCTTTCTTT
CASSPWAGGTEAFF
>TRBV11-2|NA|NA|TRBJ1-6
TGTGCCAGCAGCTCCACACAGGCCTCTCATTCACCCCTCCACTTT
CASSSTQASHSPLHF
>TRBV6-6|NA|NA|TRBJ1-5
TGTGCCAGCAGTCAGTCCCGGGGAGGGCAGCCCCAGCATTTT
CASSQSRGGQPQHF
>TRBV12-2|NA|NA|TRBJ1-1
TGTGCAAGTCGTTCAGTCCAGGAAGCTTTCTTT
CASRSVQEAFF
>TRBV7-7|NA|NA|TRBJ2-1
TGTGCTAGCAGCTTAGGTGAGGGAGGATACAATGAGCAGTTCTTC
CASSLGEGGYNEQFF
>TRBV5-8|NA|NA|TRBJ2-7
TGTGCCAGCATGCCGGGCGATCGGGGAGGTGACGAGCAGTACTTC
CASMPGDRGGDEQYF
>TRBV13|NA|TRBD1|TRBJ2-3
TGTGCCAGCAGCTTTGGACAGGGTACAGATACGCAGTATTTT
CASSFGQGTDTQYF
>TRBV9|NA|TRBD2|TRBJ2-7
TGTGCCAGCAGCGAGAGAGCGGGGTCCAACGAGCAGTACTTC
CASSERAGSNEQYF
>TRBV5-1|NA|TRBD1|TRBJ2-4
TGCGCCAGCAGCTTGGGACAGGGGGAAAACATTCAGTACTTC
CASSLGQGENIQYF
>TRBV27|NA|TRBD1|TRBJ2-1
TGTGCCAGCAGCGAACAGGGGGCGTTTGGGAATGAGCAGTTCTTC
CASSEQGAFGNEQFF
>TRBV6-6|NA|NA|TRBJ2-7
TGTGCGACAACAGTTCCGAGCTCCTACGAGCAGTACTTC
CATTVPSSYEQYF
>TRBV29-1|NA|NA|TRBJ2-3
TGCAGCGTTGACGGGACACCGGGCCGCACAGATACGCAGTATTTT
CSVDGTPGRTDTQYF
>TRBV9|once|NA|TRBJ1-1
TGTGCCAGCAGCTCCCTGGCGGGGAACACTGAAGCTTTCTTT
CASSSLAGNTEAFF
>TRBV4-2|NA|TRBD1|TRBJ1-2
TGTGCCAGCAGCCTCTCTTCGGGACAGGGCGCCTATGGCTACACCTTC
CASSLSSGQGAYGYTF
>TRBV7-9|NA|NA|TRBJ1-4
TGTGCCAGCAGCTTAGCGTCGGCAGGGTATAATGAAAAGCTGTTTTTT
CASSLASAGYNEKLFF
>TRBV7-2|once|TRBD1|TRBJ1-6
TGTGCCAGCAGCCTACAGGGGACAGGGTCACCCCTCCACTTT
CASSLQGTGSPLHF
>TRBV9|NA|NA|TRBJ1-6
TGTGCCAGCAGCGTTGCGCGGGACGATTCACCCCTCCACTTT
CASSVARDDSPLHF
>TRBV18|few|TRBD1|TRBJ2-2
TGTGCCAGCTCAGAGGGACAGCTTCACACCGGGGAGCTGTTTTTT
CASSEGQLHTGELFF
>TRBV30|few|TRBD2|TRBJ2-7
TGTGCCTGGGGGGTAGCGGGAGGCTGGGAGCAGTACTTC
CAWGVAGGWEQYF
>TRBV6-5|few|NA|TRBJ2-5
TGTGCCAGCAGTTACTCCTCTACTCCACAAGAGACCCAGTACTTC
CASSYSSTPQETQYF
>TRBV11-3|NA|TRBD1|TRBJ1-2
TGTGCCAGCAGCCCCGGGGGCAGGGGGGATGGCTACACCTTC
CASSPGGRGDGYTF
>TRBV7-3|NA|NA|TRBJ2-3
TGTGCCAGCAGCTTAGGGACGCTAGCATTTGCGGGGGCGGGAACAGATACGCAGTATTTT
CASSLGTLAFAGAGTDTQYF
>TRBV5-8|NA|NA|TRBJ1-6
TGTGCCAGCAGTCGCGGCCCTCGCTCCTATAATTCACCCCTCCACTTT
CASSRGPRSYNSPLHF
>TRBV7-2|NA|NA|TRBJ1-1
TGTGCCAGCAGCTTAGGTGGGGCACTGAACACTGAAGCTTTCTTT
CASSLGGALNTEAFF
>TRBV7-2|few|TRBD2|TRBJ2-1
TGTGCCAGCAGCTTGGGACTAGCGGGATACAATGAGCAGTTCTTC
CASSLGLAGYNEQFF
>TRBV9|NA|TRBD1|TRBJ1-1
TGTGCCAGCAGCGTAGCTTCGACAGGGTCGGGAACTGAAGCTTTCTTT
CASSVASTGSGTEAFF
>TRBV10-3|NA|TRBD1|TRBJ1-6
TGTGCCATCAGTGGACAGGGCGATAACTCACCCCTCCACTTT
CAISGQGDNSPLHF